This is a list of T cell receptor beta chains from one sample in a study of spatial heterogeneity in lung cancer. TCRdb passed the 5' RACE reads through MiXCR, listing each CDR3 protein once. The table has some 41,000 distinct CDR3 sequences, nearly 7% seen once. The starting material was PBMCs, obtained at surgery. The receptor set was obtained from a female donor with early-stage non-small cell lung cancer. Both conserved end residues are part of each CDR3. D genes are given only for firm matches. Rows may omit the clone size; those that give it use once, few, many or a size class.

size: many
D: TRBD2
J: TRBJ2-7
V: TRBV5-1
CDR3: CASRPGLVSSYEQYF
DNA: TGCGCCAGCAGGCCGGGACTAGTGAGCTCCTACGAGCAGTACTTC

size: many
D: TRBD1
J: TRBJ1-1
V: TRBV5-1
CDR3: CATGTGGRTEAFF
DNA: TGCGCTACAGGAACAGGGGGCAGAACTGAAGCTTTCTTT

size: -
D: -
J: TRBJ1-6
V: TRBV18
CDR3: CASSPSGARDSPLHF
DNA: TGTGCCAGCTCACCATCCGGGGCCCGGGATTCACCCCTCCACTTT

size: -
D: TRBD2
J: TRBJ2-1
V: TRBV20-1
CDR3: CSANLGSGGTYNEQFF
DNA: TGCAGTGCCAACCTCGGTAGCGGGGGGACCTACAATGAGCAGTTCTTC

size: few
D: TRBD2
J: TRBJ2-1
V: TRBV6-2/TRBV6-3
CDR3: CASSQGLAGGREQFF
DNA: TGTGCCAGCAGTCAGGGACTAGCGGGGGGGCGAGAGCAGTTCTTC

size: many
D: -
J: TRBJ1-5
V: TRBV6-5
CDR3: CASSSRGRGNNQPQHF
DNA: TGTGCCAGCAGTTCCAGAGGCAGGGGTAACAATCAGCCCCAGCATTTT

size: many
D: -
J: TRBJ2-2
V: TRBV29-1
CDR3: CSAGGTANTGELFF
DNA: TGCAGCGCGGGGGGGACAGCGAACACCGGGGAGCTGTTTTTT

size: many
D: -
J: TRBJ2-4
V: TRBV28
CDR3: CASSTFPAKNIQYF
DNA: TGTGCCAGCAGTACATTCCCAGCCAAAAACATTCAGTACTTC

size: -
D: -
J: TRBJ2-7
V: TRBV18
CDR3: CVSSPRGGEQYF
DNA: TGTGTCAGCTCACCGAGGGGAGGCGAGCAGTACTTC

size: few
D: -
J: TRBJ1-4
V: TRBV20-1
CDR3: CSAAGTPNEKLFF
DNA: TGCAGCGCCGCCGGGACTCCCAATGAAAAACTGTTTTTT

size: -
D: -
J: TRBJ2-3
V: TRBV5-1
CDR3: CASSSTGRSTDTQYF
DNA: TGCGCCAGCAGCTCAACCGGACGGAGCACAGATACGCAGTATTTT

size: many
D: TRBD1
J: TRBJ2-5
V: TRBV4-1
CDR3: CASSPTGGAAETQYF
DNA: TGCGCCAGCAGCCCCACAGGGGGCGCGGCAGAGACCCAGTACTTC

size: many
D: -
J: TRBJ1-5
V: TRBV7-9
CDR3: CASSRSAVSNSNQPQHF
DNA: TGTGCCAGCAGCCGATCGGCGGTTTCTAATAGCAATCAGCCCCAGCATTTT

size: many
D: TRBD2
J: TRBJ2-3
V: TRBV27
CDR3: CASRLAGGPTDTQYF
DNA: TGTGCCAGCCGACTAGCGGGGGGGCCGACAGATACGCAGTATTTT

size: -
D: -
J: TRBJ2-5
V: TRBV4-3
CDR3: CASSQGYQETQYF
DNA: TGCGCCAGCAGCCAAGGGTATCAGGAGACCCAGTACTTC

size: -
D: TRBD1
J: TRBJ2-1
V: TRBV12-3/TRBV12-4
CDR3: CASTSDRVPNEQFF
DNA: TGTGCCAGCACCAGCGACAGGGTCCCCAATGAGCAGTTCTTC

size: few
D: -
J: TRBJ1-5
V: TRBV6-1
CDR3: CASSGNLVDQPQHF
DNA: TGTGCCAGCAGCGGTAATTTGGTTGATCAGCCCCAGCATTTT

size: many
D: -
J: TRBJ1-4
V: TRBV12-3/TRBV12-4
CDR3: CASSLLSNEKLFF
DNA: TGTGCCAGCAGTCTGCTAAGTAATGAAAAACTGTTTTTT

size: many
D: -
J: TRBJ1-4
V: TRBV6-5
CDR3: CASRSPTNEKLFF
DNA: TGTGCCAGCAGGAGCCCAACTAATGAAAAACTGTTTTTT

size: -
D: TRBD1
J: TRBJ2-1
V: TRBV24-1
CDR3: CATSDPGTGDNEQFF
DNA: TGTGCCACCAGTGATCCCGGGACAGGGGACAATGAGCAGTTCTTC

size: -
D: -
J: TRBJ2-3
V: TRBV5-1
CDR3: CASSSIPADTQYF
DNA: TGCGCCAGCAGCTCTATACCGGCAGATACGCAGTATTTT